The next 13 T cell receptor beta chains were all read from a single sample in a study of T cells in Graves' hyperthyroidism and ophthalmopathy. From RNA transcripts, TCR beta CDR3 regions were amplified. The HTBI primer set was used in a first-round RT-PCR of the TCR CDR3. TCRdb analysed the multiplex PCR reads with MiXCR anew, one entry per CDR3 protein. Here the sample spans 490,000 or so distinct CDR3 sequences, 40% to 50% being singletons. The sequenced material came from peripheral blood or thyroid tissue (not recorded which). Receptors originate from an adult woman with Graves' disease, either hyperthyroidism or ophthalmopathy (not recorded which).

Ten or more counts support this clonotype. The CDR3 nucleotides are TGCGCCAGCAGCCAGGCCCTGGACAGTTATTCACCCCTCCACTTT. Protein: CASSQALDSYSPLHF. This rearrangement joins TRBV4-3 to TRBJ1-6; tentatively, D is TRBD1 (6 bases). Trimming took 3 bases from V and 8 from J, leaving 14 bases between them. This CDR3 has 15 residues. Germline-derived CDR1 and CDR2 are LGHNA and YSLEER.

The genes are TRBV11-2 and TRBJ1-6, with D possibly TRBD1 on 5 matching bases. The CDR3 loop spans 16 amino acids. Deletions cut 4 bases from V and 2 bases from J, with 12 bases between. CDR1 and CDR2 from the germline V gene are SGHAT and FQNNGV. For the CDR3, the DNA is TGTGCCAGCAGCTGGCCGGGACTAGCCTATAATTCACCCCTCCACTTT. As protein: CASSWPGLAYNSPLHF.

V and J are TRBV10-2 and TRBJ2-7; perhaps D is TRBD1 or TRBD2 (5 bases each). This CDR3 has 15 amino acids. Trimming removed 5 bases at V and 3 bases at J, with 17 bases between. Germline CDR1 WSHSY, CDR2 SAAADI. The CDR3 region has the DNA TGCGCCAGCAGTCCTTGGGTACGGGGCTACTACGAGCAGTACTTC. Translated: CASSPWVRGYYEQYF.

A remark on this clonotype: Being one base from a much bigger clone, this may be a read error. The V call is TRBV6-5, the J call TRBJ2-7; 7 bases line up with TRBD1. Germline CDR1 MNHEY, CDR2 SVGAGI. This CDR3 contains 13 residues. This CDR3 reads CAIHRDSSYKQYF. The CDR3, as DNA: TGTGCCATCCACCGGGACAGTTCCTACAAGCAGTACTTC.

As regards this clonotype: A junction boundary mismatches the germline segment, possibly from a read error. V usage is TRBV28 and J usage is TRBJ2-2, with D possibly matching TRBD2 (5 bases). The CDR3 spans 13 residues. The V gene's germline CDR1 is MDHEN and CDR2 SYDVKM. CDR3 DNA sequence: TGTGCCAGCAGCCAGCTATCGACCGGGGAGCTGCTTTTT. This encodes CASSQLSTGELLF. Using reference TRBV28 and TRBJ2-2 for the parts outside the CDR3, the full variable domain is DVKVTQSSRYLVKRTGEKVFLECVQDMDHENMFWYRQDPGLGLRLIYFSYDVKMKEKGDIPEGYSVSREKKERFSLILESASTNQTSMYLCASSQLSTGELLFGEGSRLTVL.

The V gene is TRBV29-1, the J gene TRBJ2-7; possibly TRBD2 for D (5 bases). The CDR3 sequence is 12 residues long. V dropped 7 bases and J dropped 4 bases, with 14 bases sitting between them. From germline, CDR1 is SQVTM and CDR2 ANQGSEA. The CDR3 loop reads CSAEGTVYEQYF. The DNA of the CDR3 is TGCAGCGCCGAGGGAACAGTGTACGAGCAGTACTTC.

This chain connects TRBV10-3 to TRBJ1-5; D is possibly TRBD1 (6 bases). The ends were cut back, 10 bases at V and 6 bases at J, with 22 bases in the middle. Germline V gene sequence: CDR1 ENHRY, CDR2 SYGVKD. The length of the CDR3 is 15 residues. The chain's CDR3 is CATRGGGGQSQPQHF. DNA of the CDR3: TGTGCCACCCGAGGTGGAGGGGGACAAAGTCAGCCCCAGCATTTT.

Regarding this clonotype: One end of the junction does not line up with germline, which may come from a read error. CDR3: CASSFQQGSGANVLTF. The CDR3 region has the DNA TGTGCCAGCAGTTTTCAACAGGGGTCTGGGGCCAACGTCCTGACTTTC. V and J are TRBV10-3 and TRBJ2-6, with 7 nucleotides matching TRBD1. In germline, CDR1 is ENHRY, CDR2 SYGVKD. The CDR3 covers 16 residues.

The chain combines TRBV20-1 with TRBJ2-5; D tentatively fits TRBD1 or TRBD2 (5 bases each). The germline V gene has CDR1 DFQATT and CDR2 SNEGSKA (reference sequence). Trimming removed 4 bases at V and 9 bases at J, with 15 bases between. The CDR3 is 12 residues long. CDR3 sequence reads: CSAIGGGRAQYF. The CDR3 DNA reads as TGCAGTGCTATTGGGGGTGGTAGGGCCCAGTACTTC.

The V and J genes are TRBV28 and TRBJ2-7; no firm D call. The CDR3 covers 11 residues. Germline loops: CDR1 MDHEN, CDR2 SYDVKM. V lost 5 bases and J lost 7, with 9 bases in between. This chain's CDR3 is CASSTDREQYF. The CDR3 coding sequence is TGTGCCAGCAGTACAGATCGGGAGCAGTACTTC.

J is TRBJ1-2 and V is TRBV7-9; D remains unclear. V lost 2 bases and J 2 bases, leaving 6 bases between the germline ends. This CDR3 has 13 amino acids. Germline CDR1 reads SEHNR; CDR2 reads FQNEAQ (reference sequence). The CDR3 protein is CASSLHNNYGYTF. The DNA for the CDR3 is TGTGCCAGCAGCTTACACAACAACTATGGCTACACCTTC.

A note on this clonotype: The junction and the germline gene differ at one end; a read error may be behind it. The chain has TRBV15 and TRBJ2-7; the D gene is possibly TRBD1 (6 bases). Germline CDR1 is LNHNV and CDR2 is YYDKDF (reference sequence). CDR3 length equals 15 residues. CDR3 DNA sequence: TGTGCCACCAGCCACGGGCAGGGGATTATTTACGAGCAGTGCTTC. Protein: CATSHGQGIIYEQCF.

The CDR3 DNA reads as TGTGCCAGTATCAGGGGCCGAGGTTGGCCCCAGCATTTT. It yields the protein CASIRGRGWPQHF. The J gene is TRBJ1-5, the V gene TRBV19; a weak D match, TRBD1 (6 bases). Per germline, CDR1 LNHDA and CDR2 SQIVND (reference sequence). V lost 7 bases to trimming and J lost 9 bases, with 16 bases between them. This CDR3 is built from 13 residues. Together with reference TRBV19 and TRBJ1-5, the CDR3 gives the full variable domain: DGGITQSPKYLFRKEGQNVTLSCEQNLNHDAMYWYRQDPGQGLRLIYYSQIVNDFQKGDIAEGYSVSREKKESFPLTVTSAQKNPTAFYLCASIRGRGWPQHFGDGTRLSIL.